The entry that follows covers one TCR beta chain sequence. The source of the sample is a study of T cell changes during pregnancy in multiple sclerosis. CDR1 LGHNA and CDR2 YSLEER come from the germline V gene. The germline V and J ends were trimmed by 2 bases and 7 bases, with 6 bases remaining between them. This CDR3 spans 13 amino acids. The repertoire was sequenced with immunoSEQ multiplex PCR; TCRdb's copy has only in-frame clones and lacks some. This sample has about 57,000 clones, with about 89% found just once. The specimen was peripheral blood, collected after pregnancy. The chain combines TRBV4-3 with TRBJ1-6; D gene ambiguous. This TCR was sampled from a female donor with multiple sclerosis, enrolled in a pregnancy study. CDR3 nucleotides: TGCGCCAGCAGCCAACTTATGAATTCACCCCTCCACTTT. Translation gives CASSQLMNSPLHF.